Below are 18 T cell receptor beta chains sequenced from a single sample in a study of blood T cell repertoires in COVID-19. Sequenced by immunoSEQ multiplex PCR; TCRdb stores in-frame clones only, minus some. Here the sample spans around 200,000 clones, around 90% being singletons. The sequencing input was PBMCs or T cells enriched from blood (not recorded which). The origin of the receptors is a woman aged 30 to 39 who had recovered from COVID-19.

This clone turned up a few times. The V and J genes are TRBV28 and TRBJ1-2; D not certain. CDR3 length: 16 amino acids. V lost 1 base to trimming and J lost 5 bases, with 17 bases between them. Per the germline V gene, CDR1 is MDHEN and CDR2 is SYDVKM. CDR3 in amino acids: CASSLSRRGLSYGYTF. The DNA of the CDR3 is TGTGCCAGCAGTTTATCCCGTCGAGGCCTATCTTATGGCTACACCTTC.

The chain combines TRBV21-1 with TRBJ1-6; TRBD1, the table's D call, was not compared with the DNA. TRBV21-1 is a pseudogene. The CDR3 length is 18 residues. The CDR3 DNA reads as TGTGCCAGCAGCAAAGTGGGACAGGAGAGCTCCTATAATTCACCCCTCCACTTT. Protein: CASSKVGQESSYNSPLHF.

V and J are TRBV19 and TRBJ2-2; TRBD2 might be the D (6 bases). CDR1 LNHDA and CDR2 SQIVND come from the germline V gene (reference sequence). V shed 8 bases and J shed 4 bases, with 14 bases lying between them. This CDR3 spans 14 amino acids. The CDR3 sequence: CASAPGGPTGELFF. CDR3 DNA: TGTGCCAGTGCGCCCGGGGGTCCCACCGGGGAGCTGTTTTTT. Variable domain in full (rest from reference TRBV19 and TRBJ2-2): DGGITQSPKYLFRKEGQNVTLSCEQNLNHDAMYWYRQDPGQGLRLIYYSQIVNDFQKGDIAEGYSVSREKKESFPLTVTSAQKNPTAFYLCASAPGGPTGELFFGEGSRLTVL.

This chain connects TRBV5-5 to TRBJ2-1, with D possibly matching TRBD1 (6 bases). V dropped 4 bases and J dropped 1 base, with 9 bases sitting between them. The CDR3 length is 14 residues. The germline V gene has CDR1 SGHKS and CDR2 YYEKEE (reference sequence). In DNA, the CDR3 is TGTGCCAGCAGCACAGGGACGTCCTACAATGAGCAGTTCTTC. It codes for CASSTGTSYNEQFF.

CDR3 loop: CSVVGRGYEQYF. CDR3 coding DNA: TGCAGCGTTGTTGGCAGGGGCTACGAGCAGTACTTC. The rearrangement links TRBV29-1 to TRBJ2-7, with a weak D call TRBD1 (6 bases). CDR3 length: 12 amino acids. Germline V gene data show CDR1 as SQVTM and CDR2 as ANQGSEA. V dropped 4 bases and J dropped 3 bases, with 10 bases sitting between them.

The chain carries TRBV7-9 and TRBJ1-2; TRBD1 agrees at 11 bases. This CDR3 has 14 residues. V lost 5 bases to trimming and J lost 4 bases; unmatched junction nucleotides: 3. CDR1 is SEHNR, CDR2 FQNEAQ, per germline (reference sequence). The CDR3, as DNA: TGTGCCAGCAGCGCCGGGACAGGGGGCTATGGCTACACCTTC. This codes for CASSAGTGGYGYTF. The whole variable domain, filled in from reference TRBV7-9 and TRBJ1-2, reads DTGVSQNPRHKITKRGQNVTFRCDPISEHNRLYWYRQTLGQGPEFLTYFQNEAQLEKSRLLSDRFSAERPKGSFSTLEIQRTEQGDSAMYLCASSAGTGGYGYTFGSGTRLTVV.

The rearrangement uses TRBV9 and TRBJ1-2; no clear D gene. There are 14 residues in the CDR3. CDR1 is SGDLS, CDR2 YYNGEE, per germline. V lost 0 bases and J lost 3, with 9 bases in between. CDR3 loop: CASSVVEDYYGYTF. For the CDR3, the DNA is TGTGCCAGCAGCGTAGTTGAGGATTACTATGGCTACACCTTC. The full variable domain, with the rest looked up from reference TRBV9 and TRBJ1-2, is DSGVTQTPKHLITATGQRVTLRCSPRSGDLSVYWYQQSLDQGLQFLIQYYNGEERAKGNILERFSAQQFPDLHSELNLSSLELGDSALYFCASSVVEDYYGYTFGSGTRLTVV.

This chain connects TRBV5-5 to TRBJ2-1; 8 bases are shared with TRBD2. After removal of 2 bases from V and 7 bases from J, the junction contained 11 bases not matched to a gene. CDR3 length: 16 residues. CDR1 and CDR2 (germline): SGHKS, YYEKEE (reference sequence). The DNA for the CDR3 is TGTGCCAGCAGCTTCGATGTTTCGGGGGGGCGGAATGAGCAGTTCTTC. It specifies CASSFDVSGGRNEQFF.

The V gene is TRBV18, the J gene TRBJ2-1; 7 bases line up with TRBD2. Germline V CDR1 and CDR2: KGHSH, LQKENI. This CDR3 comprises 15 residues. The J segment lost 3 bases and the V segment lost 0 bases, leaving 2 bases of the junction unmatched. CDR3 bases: TGTGCCAGCTCACCACCGCGCGGGAGCTACAATGAGCAGTTCTTC. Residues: CASSPPRGSYNEQFF.

CDR3 in DNA: TGTGCCAGCAGCTTCGACAGGGTGGCAGATACGCAGTATTTT. Residues: CASSFDRVADTQYF. V is TRBV11-2 and J is TRBJ2-3; 7 positions match TRBD1. The CDR3 has 14 amino acids. Germline lookup yields CDR1 SGHAT and CDR2 FQNNGV. Trimming at V came to 3 bases and at J to 4 bases, leaving 4 bases not matched to a gene.

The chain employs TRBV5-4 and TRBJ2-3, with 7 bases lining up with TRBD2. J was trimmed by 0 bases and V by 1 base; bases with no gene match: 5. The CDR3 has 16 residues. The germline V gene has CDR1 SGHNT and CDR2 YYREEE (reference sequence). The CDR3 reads CASSLRLAASTDTQYF. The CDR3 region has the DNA TGTGCCAGCAGCTTGCGCCTAGCGGCTAGCACAGATACGCAGTATTTT.

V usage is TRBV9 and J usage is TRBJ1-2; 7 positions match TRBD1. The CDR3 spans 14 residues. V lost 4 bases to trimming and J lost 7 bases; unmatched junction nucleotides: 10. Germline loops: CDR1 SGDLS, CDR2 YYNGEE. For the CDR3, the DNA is TGTGCCAGCAGCCCGCAAACAGGGGTGAGTGGCTACACCTTC. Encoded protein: CASSPQTGVSGYTF.

CDR3 coding DNA: TGTGCCAGCAGGATACAGGGGTCCTCCTACGAGCAGTACTTC. Translating gives CASRIQGSSYEQYF. The chain recombines TRBV2 with TRBJ2-7, with 7 positions matching TRBD1. Germline V gives CDR1 SNHLY, CDR2 FYNNEI. The CDR3 has 14 residues. The V and J ends lost 6 bases and 0 bases, in that order; junction bases with no gene match: 5.

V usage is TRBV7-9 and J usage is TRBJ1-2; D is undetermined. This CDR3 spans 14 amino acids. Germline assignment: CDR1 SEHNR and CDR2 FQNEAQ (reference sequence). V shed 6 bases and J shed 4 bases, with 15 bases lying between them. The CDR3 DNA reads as TGTGCCAGCAGTAACGGAGGCTCGGGCTATGGCTACACCTTC. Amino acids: CASSNGGSGYGYTF.

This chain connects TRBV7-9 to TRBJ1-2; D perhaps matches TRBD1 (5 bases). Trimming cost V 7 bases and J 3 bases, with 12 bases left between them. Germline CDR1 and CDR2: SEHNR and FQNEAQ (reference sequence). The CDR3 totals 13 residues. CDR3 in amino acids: CASNTGTDYGYTF. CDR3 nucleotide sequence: TGTGCCAGCAACACCGGGACTGACTATGGCTACACCTTC.

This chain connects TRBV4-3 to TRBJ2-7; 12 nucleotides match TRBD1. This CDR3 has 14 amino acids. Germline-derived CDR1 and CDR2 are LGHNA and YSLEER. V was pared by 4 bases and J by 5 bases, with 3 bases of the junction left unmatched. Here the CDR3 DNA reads TGCGCCAGCAGCCGGGGACAGGGGGCGAACGAGCAGTACTTC. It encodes CASSRGQGANEQYF.

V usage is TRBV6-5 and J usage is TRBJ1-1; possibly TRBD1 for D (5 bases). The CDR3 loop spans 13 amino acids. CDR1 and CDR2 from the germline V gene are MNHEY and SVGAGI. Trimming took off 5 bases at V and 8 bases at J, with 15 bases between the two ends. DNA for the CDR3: TGTGCCAGCAGTCCGACGGGGGGAACGGAAGCTTTCTTT. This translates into CASSPTGGTEAFF.

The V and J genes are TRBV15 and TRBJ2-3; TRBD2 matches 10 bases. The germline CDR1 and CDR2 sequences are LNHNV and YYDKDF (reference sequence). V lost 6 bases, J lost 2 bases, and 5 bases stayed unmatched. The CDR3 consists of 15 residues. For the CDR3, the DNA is TGTGCCACCAGGCCCCTAGCGGGGGTCACAGATACGCAGTATTTT. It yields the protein CATRPLAGVTDTQYF.